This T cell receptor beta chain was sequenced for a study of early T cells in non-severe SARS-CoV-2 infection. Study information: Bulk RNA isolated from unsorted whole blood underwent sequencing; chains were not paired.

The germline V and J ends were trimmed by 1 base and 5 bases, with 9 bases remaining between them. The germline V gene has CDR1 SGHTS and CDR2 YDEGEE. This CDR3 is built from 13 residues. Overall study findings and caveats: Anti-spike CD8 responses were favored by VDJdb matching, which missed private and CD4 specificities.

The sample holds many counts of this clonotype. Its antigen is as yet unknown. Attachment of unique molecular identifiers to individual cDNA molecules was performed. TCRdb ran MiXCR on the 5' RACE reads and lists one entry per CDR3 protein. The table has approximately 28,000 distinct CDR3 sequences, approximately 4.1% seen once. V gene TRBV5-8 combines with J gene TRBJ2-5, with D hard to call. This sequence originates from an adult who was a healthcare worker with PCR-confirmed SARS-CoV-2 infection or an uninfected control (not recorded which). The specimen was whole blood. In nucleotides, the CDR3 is TGTGCCAGCAGCTTGTTGGGCCGTGAGACCCAGTACTTC. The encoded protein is CASSLLGRETQYF.